The 4 T cell receptor beta chains listed next were all sequenced from one sample in a study of breast tumors, draining lymph nodes, adjacent tissues. Axillary draining lymph nodes of breast cancer patients supplied the node samples. TCRdb called the multiplex PCR reads again in MiXCR, with one record for every CDR3 protein. The sample lists approximately 250,000 distinct CDR3 sequences, under 40% occurring once. Sequencing was carried out using axillary lymph node tissue. Every receptor here comes from a female donor with breast cancer. Some clones in this sample may be carry-over from other donors' samples.

This clonotype occurred many times. The rearrangement uses TRBV12-3 or TRBV12-4 and TRBJ2-7; tentatively, D is TRBD2 (5 bases). CDR3 length: 12 residues. Between the trimmed V and J ends, which lost 3 bases and 4 bases, there was a span of 7 bases. CDR3 sequence reads: CASSFGGYEQYF. The CDR3 bases are TGTGCCAGCAGTTTCGGAGGATACGAGCAGTACTTC.

This chain links TRBV7-9 with TRBJ1-6; a weak D match, TRBD1 (6 bases). V lost 6 bases, J lost 7 bases, and 16 bases lay in between. The CDR3 has 15 amino acids. The germline V gene has CDR1 SEHNR and CDR2 FQNEAQ (reference sequence). The CDR3 bases are TGTGCCAGCAGACTCGGGGGCGAGGCGAATTCACCCCTCCACTTT. It translates to CASRLGGEANSPLHF.

This clonotype has at least ten counts. The chain employs TRBV20-1 and TRBJ2-7; 10 bases agree with TRBD1. This CDR3 comprises 14 residues. Trimming removed 3 bases from V and 5 bases from J; junction bases left unmatched: 7. Germline CDR1 DFQATT, CDR2 SNEGSKA (reference sequence). The CDR3, as DNA: TGCAGTGCTAGGGGGACAGGGGAGATCCACGAGCAGTACTTC. This encodes CSARGTGEIHEQYF.

This clonotype was seen a few times. This chain connects TRBV6-1 to TRBJ2-7, with 7 bases that match TRBD1. The CDR3 totals 13 residues. V gave up 10 bases and J gave up 3 bases; unmatched junction bases: 9. Germline lookup yields CDR1 MNHNS and CDR2 SASEGT. DNA for the CDR3: TGTGCCACATGGGACAGCTTGATCTACGAGCAGTACTTC. Residues: CATWDSLIYEQYF.